This T cell receptor (beta chain) was captured in a study of blood T cell repertoires in COVID-19. Whole-study context: Samples representing acute and convalescent COVID-19 were sourced from the United States, Italy and Spain. The analysed material was cDNA or gDNA that came from T cells, B-cell-depleted T cells, or PBMCs.

Trimming removed 5 bases from V and 2 bases from J, with 12 bases in between. CDR3 length: 15 amino acids. Germline CDR1 SNHLY, CDR2 FYNNEI. As processed by the authors: Amplification from reference gene primers served as the basis for estimated nucleated cell counts. Using immunoSEQ multiplex PCR, the repertoire was profiled, and TCRdb retains in-frame clones only, with some absent. V and J calls and clone size are given by that table; D and trimming were obtained from the DNA. This table has 270,000 or so clones, about 91% appearing once. This sequence joins TRBV2 and TRBJ1-4; D perhaps matches TRBD1 (6 bases). The sequencing sample was made of PBMCs or T cells enriched from blood (not recorded which). The receptor was derived from a woman in her 40s with acute COVID-19. For the CDR3, the DNA is TGTGCCAGCAGTCCCACAGGGAAGACTAATGAAAAACTGTTTTTT. As protein: CASSPTGKTNEKLFF.